Sequencing of this T cell receptor (beta chain) was carried out in a study of shared clonotypes between healthy human individuals. General study points: Investigators collected only blood, and repertoires in tissues likely differ. The study's rarefaction showed incomplete sorted-subset sequencing despite large depth.

Authors' analysis steps: Junction-only immunoSEQ data arrived without quality scores, meaning filtering differed. Clones were read by immunoSEQ multiplex PCR, and TCRdb kept only the in-frame ones, dropping some. D and trimming come from the DNA, and the V and J calls and clone size come from that table. The sample records 850,000 to 1,200,000 clones, 65% to 75% being singletons. About this clone: No antigen is known for it. Other DNA sequences in the same sample also yield this CDR3.

The sequence came from a young man in good health. Sequenced material: memory CD4+ T cells sorted from blood. The subset denotes: CD45RA-negative fraction.

The CDR3 is CASSLGPQETQYF. The CDR3 DNA is TGTGCCAGCAGCCTGGGACCTCAAGAGACCCAGTACTTC. The V and J genes are TRBV6-5 and TRBJ2-5; D possibly uses TRBD1 or TRBD2 (5 bases each). Germline V gene lookup returns CDR1 MNHEY and CDR2 SVGAGI. This CDR3 comprises 13 residues. V was cut by 6 bases and J by 2 bases, with 10 bases left in between.